These T cell receptor beta chains were read from a single sample in a study of memory CD4+ T cells and cytomegalovirus serostatus. The table came from immunoSEQ multiplex PCR; TCRdb's copy has only in-frame clones and leaves some out. In the table there are about 52,000 clones, around four fifths of which are singletons. Sample: memory CD4+ T cells from blood. These receptor sequences come from an adult in good health and CMV-seropositive. Both conserved end residues are part of each CDR3. Fields, in order: clone size, V gene, CDR3 length, D gene, J gene, CDR3 DNA, CDR3 protein. D genes are given only for firm matches. A clone size is listed for some rows: how often the clone was seen (once, few, many), or a class if it is expanded.

few	TRBV7-2	16	.	TRBJ2-2	TGTGCCAGCAGCTTAGGGGGGGGCGGGTACACCGGGGAGCTGTTTTTT	CASSLGGGGYTGELFF
once	TRBV28	16	TRBD1	TRBJ2-3	TGTGCCAGCAGTTTACAGGGGGCCATGAGCACAGATACGCAGTATTTT	CASSLQGAMSTDTQYF
.	TRBV19	16	.	TRBJ1-4	TGTGCCAGTAAGCGCGGGAGCTTCACCGCGGCTGAAAAACTGTTTTTT	CASKRGSFTAAEKLFF
.	TRBV28	16	.	TRBJ1-4	TGTGCCAGCAGTTACAAGTGGGGACAAACTAATGAAAAACTGTTTTTT	CASSYKWGQTNEKLFF
.	TRBV5-5	14	TRBD2	TRBJ2-7	TGTGCCAGCAGCGCAGCGGGAAAAAGGTACGAGCAGTACTTC	CASSAAGKRYEQYF
.	TRBV6-1	14	.	TRBJ2-3	TGTGCCAGCACGGAACAGATCGCAGGGGATACGCAGTATTTT	CASTEQIAGDTQYF
.	TRBV28	11	.	TRBJ1-5	TGTGCCAGCAGTTTGTCCCAGCCCCAGCATTTT	CASSLSQPQHF
few	TRBV11-3	13	.	TRBJ1-1	TGTGCCAGCAGCTACAGAACGGGCACTGAAGCTTTCTTT	CASSYRTGTEAFF
.	TRBV7-8	15	TRBD1	TRBJ2-7	TGTGCCAGCAGCTTAGGGACAGGGTTCACCTACGAGCAGTACTTC	CASSLGTGFTYEQYF
few	TRBV2	15	TRBD1	TRBJ1-6	TGTGCCAGCAGGTCTACAGGACAGGATAATTCACCCCTCCACTTT	CASRSTGQDNSPLHF
.	TRBV18	14	.	TRBJ2-7	TGTGCCAGCTCACCACCTGAGATTCTCTACGAGCAGTACTTC	CASSPPEILYEQYF
.	TRBV27	14	TRBD1	TRBJ1-4	TGTGCCAGCAGGCGACAGGGGAATGGGGAAAAACTGTTTTTT	CASRRQGNGEKLFF
.	TRBV19	14	.	TRBJ1-1	TGTGCCAGTAGTGCCGACGGACGGGATACTGAAGCTTTCTTT	CASSADGRDTEAFF
.	TRBV7-8	16	.	TRBJ1-3	TGTGCCAGCAGCTTAGCGACTGCCCGCTCTGGAAACACCATATATTTT	CASSLATARSGNTIYF
once	TRBV7-3	14	.	TRBJ2-2	TGTGCCAGCAGCCCCGGGACTAACACCGGGGAGCTGTTTTTT	CASSPGTNTGELFF
.	TRBV7-9	13	.	TRBJ1-5	TGTGCCAGCAGCAAGGGCAGGAATCAGCCCCAGCATTTT	CASSKGRNQPQHF
.	TRBV4-2	16	TRBD2	TRBJ2-5	TGTGCCAGCAGCCAACCTACTAGCGGGGCCCAAGAGACCCAGTACTTC	CASSQPTSGAQETQYF
few	TRBV7-6	13	.	TRBJ2-5	TGTGCCAGCAGCTTACGAGGGGAGGAGACCCAGTACTTC	CASSLRGEETQYF
.	TRBV13	14	.	TRBJ2-5	TGTGCCAGCAGCTTAAGGGTGCAAAAAGAGACCCAGTACTTC	CASSLRVQKETQYF
.	TRBV4-1	15	.	TRBJ2-3	TGCGCCAGCAGCCAAGATGGGGGGCGCACAGATACGCAGTATTTT	CASSQDGGRTDTQYF
once	TRBV5-1	16	TRBD1	TRBJ2-2	TGCGCCAGCAGCCCCTTGACAGGGGTCGTACCCGGGGAGCTGTTTTTT	CASSPLTGVVPGELFF
.	TRBV30	13	.	TRBJ1-3	TGTGCCTGGAGTGGTTCGTATGGAAACACCATATATTTT	CAWSGSYGNTIYF
.	TRBV14	13	.	TRBJ2-7	TGTGCCAGCAGCCAAGATTATGTCCGCGAGCAGTACTTC	CASSQDYVREQYF
.	TRBV7-2	13	TRBD1	TRBJ1-1	TGTGCCAGCAGCTGGGGGAGGACAGGGGAGGCTTTCTTT	CASSWGRTGEAFF
few	TRBV28	17	TRBD2	TRBJ2-2	TGTGCCAGCAGTTTATGGCGCCTAGCGGGAGGGCCCGGGGAGCTGTTTTTT	CASSLWRLAGGPGELFF
.	TRBV9	15	.	TRBJ2-7	TGTGCCAGCAGCGTAGCCCCAAGTGAGCCCCACGAGCAGTACTTC	CASSVAPSEPHEQYF
.	TRBV19	12	.	TRBJ2-2	TGTGCCAGTAGTACCCCTTTGGCGGAGCTGTTTTTT	CASSTPLAELFF
.	TRBV10-3	14	.	TRBJ1-1	TGTGCCATCAGTGAAGTGAGACCGAACACTGAAGCTTTCTTT	CAISEVRPNTEAFF
.	TRBV5-1	15	TRBD2	TRBJ2-3	TGCGCCAGCAGCTTAGCGGGAGAGCTTACAGATACGCAGTATTTT	CASSLAGELTDTQYF